Below, 21 T cell receptor beta chains from the same sample are listed, as sequenced in a study of blood T cell repertoires in COVID-19. Method: immunoSEQ multiplex PCR; TCRdb's copy keeps in-frame clones and lacks some. There are some 39,000 clones in the sample; under 80% occur only once, and about 26% lies in the top ten. The sample taken for sequencing was peripheral blood. Receptors originate from an elderly man with acute or convalescent COVID-19.

This rearrangement joins TRBV27 to TRBJ2-5, with TRBD2 matching 9 bases. The length of the CDR3 is 16 residues. V lost 3 bases to trimming and J lost 1 base; unmatched junction nucleotides: 6. Germline V CDR1 and CDR2: MNHEY, SMNVEV (reference sequence). CDR3: CASSFWRGGIQETQYF. CDR3 coding DNA: TGTGCCAGCAGTTTCTGGCGGGGGGGAATCCAAGAGACCCAGTACTTC.

This clone counts as medium-sized. The chain joins TRBV2 to TRBJ1-5; possibly TRBD1 for D (6 bases). The CDR3 is made up of 17 amino acids. Germline CDR1 reads SNHLY; CDR2 reads FYNNEI. Deletions cut 8 bases from V and 2 bases from J, with 22 bases between. The CDR3 nucleotides are TGTGCCAGCTGTTTGACAGGAACGGGGTCAGGCAATCAGCCCCAGCATTTT. Translated: CASCLTGTGSGNQPQHF.

This clone was picked up one time. The rearrangement joins TRBV5-4 to TRBJ2-2, with TRBD1 as a possible D gene (5 bases). The CDR3 runs to 15 residues. Looked up from germline, CDR1 is SGHNT and CDR2 is YYREEE (reference sequence). V was cut by 1 base and J by 3 bases, with 10 bases left in between. The CDR3, as DNA: TGTGCCAGCAGCTTGACAGGTTCTCACACCGGGGAGCTGTTTTTT. It translates to CASSLTGSHTGELFF.

V is TRBV19 and J is TRBJ2-1, with D perhaps matching TRBD1 (5 bases). The germline V gene has CDR1 LNHDA and CDR2 SQIVND (reference sequence). Trimming took off 3 bases at V and 2 bases at J, with 17 bases between the two ends. This CDR3 is 17 amino acids long. The CDR3 loop reads CASSIKALGRAYNEQFF. The CDR3 region has the DNA TGTGCCAGTAGTATTAAGGCCCTAGGCAGGGCCTACAATGAGCAGTTCTTC.

The CDR3 bases are TGTGCCAGCAGCTTGCAGGGGCCCTATGGCTACACCTTC. This sequence encodes CASSLQGPYGYTF. The chain combines TRBV5-4 with TRBJ1-2, with a tentative D call TRBD1 (6 bases). With 1 base removed from V and 4 bases from J, the gap between germline ends came to 8 bases. CDR1 SGHNT and CDR2 YYREEE come from the germline V gene (reference sequence). The CDR3 runs to 13 residues.

V and J are TRBV2 and TRBJ1-5; 8 bases line up with TRBD1. Germline V lookup: CDR1 SNHLY, CDR2 FYNNEI. V trimming: 3 bases; J trimming: 6 bases; junction bases outside the gene matches: 10. There are 16 residues in the CDR3. The CDR3 here is CASSDGTGQGTQPQHF. The CDR3 region has the DNA TGTGCCAGCAGTGACGGAACCGGACAGGGAACTCAGCCCCAGCATTTT.

The genes are TRBV5-5 and TRBJ2-3; D not certain. Germline V gene sequence: CDR1 SGHKS, CDR2 YYEKEE (reference sequence). Deletions cut 0 bases from V and 1 base from J, with 6 bases between. The CDR3 length is 14 residues. The CDR3 protein is CASSLERGTDTQYF. CDR3 in DNA: TGTGCCAGCAGCTTGGAACGGGGCACAGATACGCAGTATTTT.

The rearrangement links TRBV5-1 to TRBJ1-1; the D gene is possibly TRBD1 (5 bases). Germline CDR1 is SGHRS and CDR2 is YFSETQ. The germline V and J ends were trimmed by 0 bases and 0 bases, with 12 bases remaining between them. There are 16 residues in the CDR3. The CDR3 DNA reads as TGCGCCAGCAGCTTGGCGCCGGGGACTATGAACACTGAAGCTTTCTTT. Encoded protein: CASSLAPGTMNTEAFF.

The chain is built from TRBV5-1 and TRBJ2-7; 11 positions match TRBD2. With V trimmed by 3 bases and J by 0 bases, 8 bases remained unmatched. Germline-derived CDR1 and CDR2 are SGHRS and YFSETQ. The CDR3 consists of 17 residues. The CDR3 loop is CASSWGLAVSSSYEQYF. CDR3 bases: TGCGCCAGCAGCTGGGGACTAGCGGTTTCAAGCTCCTACGAGCAGTACTTC.

There are a few counts of this clone. This chain uses TRBV10-3 with TRBJ2-5; 12 bases map to TRBD2. J lost 3 bases, V lost 6 bases, and 2 bases had no gene match. This CDR3 spans 14 amino acids. The V gene's germline CDR1 is ENHRY and CDR2 SYGVKD. The CDR3: CAIRTSGSEETQYF. The CDR3 nucleotides are TGTGCCATCAGGACTAGCGGGAGTGAAGAGACCCAGTACTTC.

The chain joins TRBV28 to TRBJ1-2; TRBD1 is a possible D gene (5 bases). This CDR3 has 14 residues. Trimming shortened V by 5 bases and J by 4 bases, and 14 bases separated the two germline ends. Germline V gene sequence: CDR1 MDHEN, CDR2 SYDVKM. CDR3 DNA sequence: TGTGCCAGCAGTCTCCAGACAGACCCCTATGGCTACACCTTC. This translates into CASSLQTDPYGYTF.

The chain carries TRBV28 and TRBJ1-6; 7 bases map to TRBD1. Per germline, CDR1 MDHEN and CDR2 SYDVKM. This CDR3 is built from 15 residues. Trimming cost V 4 bases and J 6 bases; bases outside gene matches: 6. The CDR3 loop is CASSSSRDSNSPLHF. CDR3 sequence (DNA): TGTGCCAGCAGTTCAAGCCGGGACAGTAATTCACCCCTCCACTTT.

The chain has TRBV7-9 and TRBJ1-1, with D possibly TRBD1 on 6 matching bases. Germline loops: CDR1 SEHNR, CDR2 FQNEAQ (reference sequence). The CDR3 is 14 amino acids. Trimming cost V 1 base and J 3 bases, with 9 bases left between them. The CDR3 is CASSLGRGHTEAFF. CDR3 coding DNA: TGTGCCAGCAGCTTAGGCAGGGGACACACTGAAGCTTTCTTT. Variable domain in full (rest from reference TRBV7-9 and TRBJ1-1): DTGVSQNPRHKITKRGQNVTFRCDPISEHNRLYWYRQTLGQGPEFLTYFQNEAQLEKSRLLSDRFSAERPKGSFSTLEIQRTEQGDSAMYLCASSLGRGHTEAFFGQGTRLTVV.

This clone occurred a few times. The genes are TRBV18 and TRBJ2-1; TRBD2 agrees at 15 bases. The CDR3 loop spans 18 amino acids. J gave up 14 bases and V 0 bases, and 14 bases lay outside the gene matches. Germline CDR1 is KGHSH and CDR2 is LQKENI. CDR3 residues: CASSPPGTEGLAGGPEFF. CDR3 coding DNA: TGTGCCAGCTCACCACCCGGGACAGAAGGACTAGCGGGAGGGCCGGAGTTCTTC.

The chain links TRBV9 to TRBJ2-5; possible D gene TRBD1, 6 bases. The CDR3 consists of 15 residues. Germline values: CDR1 SGDLS, CDR2 YYNGEE. Trimming shortened V by 4 bases and J by 2 bases, and 15 bases separated the two germline ends. The CDR3 DNA reads as TGTGCCAGCAGCCCTAGACAGGCCAAACAAGAGACCCAGTACTTC. Encoded protein: CASSPRQAKQETQYF.

The J gene is TRBJ2-1, the V gene TRBV6-5, with a weak D call TRBD2 (5 bases). CDR1 and CDR2 from the germline V gene are MNHEY and SVGAGI. Between the trimmed V and J ends, which lost 6 bases and 2 bases, there was a span of 14 bases. CDR3 length: 15 residues. DNA of the CDR3: TGTGCCAGCAGGTCCGACTATGACCCCTACAATGAGCAGTTCTTC. As protein: CASRSDYDPYNEQFF.

The chain uses TRBV5-1 and TRBJ1-2, with D possibly TRBD1 on 5 matching bases. This CDR3 comprises 12 residues. In germline, CDR1 is SGHRS, CDR2 YFSETQ. Deletions cut 3 bases from V and 5 bases from J, with 8 bases between. Here the CDR3 reads CASSSEGYGYTF. CDR3 bases: TGCGCCAGCAGCTCGGAGGGGTATGGCTACACCTTC.

This rearrangement joins TRBV5-1 to TRBJ2-5, with 12 bases aligning to TRBD2. V gave up 4 bases and J gave up 2 bases; unmatched junction bases: 3. CDR1 SGHRS and CDR2 YFSETQ come from the germline V gene. The CDR3 runs 15 residues. CDR3 bases: TGCGCCAGCAGCGGACTAGCGGGGTCTCAAGAGACCCAGTACTTC. Translated, it gives CASSGLAGSQETQYF.

The chain uses TRBV2 and TRBJ1-5; a possible D gene is TRBD1 (5 bases). CDR3 length equals 15 residues. V shed 1 base and J shed 2 bases, with 9 bases lying between them. Germline CDR1 and CDR2: SNHLY and FYNNEI. The CDR3 coding sequence is TGTGCCAGCAGTGAAGTAGGGGTGGGCAATCAGCCCCAGCATTTT. Residues: CASSEVGVGNQPQHF.

The genes are TRBV11-2 and TRBJ2-7, with 9 nucleotides matching TRBD1. The CDR3 loop spans 13 amino acids. The V segment lost 5 bases and the J segment 6 bases; nucleotides outside the gene matches: 5. The germline V gene encodes CDR1 SGHAT and CDR2 FQNNGV. As DNA, the CDR3 is TGTGCCAGCAGCAGGGACAGGGTGGGCGAGCAGTACTTC. Its protein is CASSRDRVGEQYF.

This chain connects TRBV19 to TRBJ2-5; 7 nucleotides agree with TRBD1. Germline CDR1 reads LNHDA; CDR2 reads SQIVND (reference sequence). The length of the CDR3 is 14 residues. After removal of 7 bases from V and 2 bases from J, the junction contained 7 bases not matched to a gene. CDR3 residues: CASKSGDSQETQYF. CDR3 DNA sequence: TGTGCCAGTAAAAGTGGGGACAGTCAAGAGACCCAGTACTTC.